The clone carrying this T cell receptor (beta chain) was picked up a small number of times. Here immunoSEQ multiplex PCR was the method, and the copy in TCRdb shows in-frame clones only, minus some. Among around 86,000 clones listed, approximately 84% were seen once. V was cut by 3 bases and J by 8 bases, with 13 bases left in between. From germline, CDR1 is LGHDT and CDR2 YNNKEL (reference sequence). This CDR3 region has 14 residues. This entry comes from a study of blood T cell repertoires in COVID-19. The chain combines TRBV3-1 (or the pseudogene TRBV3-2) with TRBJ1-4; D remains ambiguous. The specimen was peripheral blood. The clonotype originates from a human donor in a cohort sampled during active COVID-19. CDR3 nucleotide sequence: TGTGCCAGCAGCCAGGCCCCCGGAGGGGAAAAACTGTTTTTT. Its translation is CASSQAPGGEKLFF.